This paragraph reports one TCR beta chain. Its cognate antigen is unknown. Documented treatment: roughly 20 received Ad26.COV2.S at low or high dose, single or two shots; roughly five received placebo; per-sample allocation not given. Sampling occurred on day 63 after the first vaccine or placebo injection. Boston hosted the donor, who was an adult aged 18-55 years. Participants' vaccine, an Ad26 vector, delivered Wuhan-strain SARS-CoV-2 spike. These data originate in a study of Ad26.COV2.S vaccination and SARS-CoV-2 variants. Findings and caveats of the study: Those who received the vaccine showed greater spike-specific TCR breadth than those given placebo. Vaccinees reportedly had broad spike-specific CD8+ and CD4+ T cell responses.

CDR1 and CDR2 (germline): SEHNR, FQNEAQ (reference sequence). CDR3 length: 16 amino acids. V lost 2 bases, J lost 6 bases, and 9 bases stayed unmatched. Here immunoSEQ multiplex PCR was the method, and the copy in TCRdb shows in-frame clones only, minus some. The profile shows roughly 700,000 clones, around 89% of them singletons. The chain combines TRBV7-9 with TRBJ1-4, with 7 bases identical to TRBD1. The receptor was isolated from a person between 18 and 60 years old who received the Ad26.COV2.S COVID-19 vaccine or a placebo. The sample in question was peripheral blood, obtained in a trial of Ad26.COV2.S vaccine versus placebo. The CDR3, as DNA: TGTGCCAGCAGCTTAAAGGGGGCAGTATCCTATGAAAAACTGTTTTTT. This translates into CASSLKGAVSYEKLFF.